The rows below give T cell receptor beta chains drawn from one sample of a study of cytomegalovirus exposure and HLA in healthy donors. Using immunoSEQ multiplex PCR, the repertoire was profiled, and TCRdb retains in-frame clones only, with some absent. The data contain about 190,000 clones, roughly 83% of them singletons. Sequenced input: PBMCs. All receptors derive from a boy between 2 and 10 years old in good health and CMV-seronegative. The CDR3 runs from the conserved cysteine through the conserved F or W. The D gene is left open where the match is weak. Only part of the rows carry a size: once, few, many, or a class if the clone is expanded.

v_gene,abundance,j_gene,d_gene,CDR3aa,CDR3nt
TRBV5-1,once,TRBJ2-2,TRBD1,CASSEKGAGQGNTGELFF,TGCGCCAGCAGCGAGAAGGGTGCGGGACAGGGAAACACCGGGGAGCTGTTTTTT
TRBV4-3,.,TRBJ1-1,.,CASSHSNTEAFF,TGCGCCAGCAGCCACTCTAACACTGAAGCTTTCTTT
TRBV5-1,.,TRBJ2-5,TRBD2,CASSLEVSGGSETQYF,TGCGCCAGCAGCTTGGAAGTTTCGGGAGGATCAGAGACCCAGTACTTC
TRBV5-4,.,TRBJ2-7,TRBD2,CASSSGLAGVAGLYEQYF,TGTGCCAGCAGCTCGGGACTAGCGGGAGTAGCGGGTCTCTACGAGCAGTACTTC
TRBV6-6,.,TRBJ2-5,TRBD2,CASSYSGRGTQYF,TGTGCCAGCAGTTATAGCGGGAGGGGGACCCAGTACTTC
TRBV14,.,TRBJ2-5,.,CASSQGPGRTQYF,TGTGCCAGCAGCCAGGGCCCAGGTCGGACCCAGTACTTC
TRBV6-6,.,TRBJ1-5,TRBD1,CASSYSQGVGQPQHF,TGTGCCAGCAGTTACTCGCAGGGGGTAGGTCAGCCCCAGCATTTT
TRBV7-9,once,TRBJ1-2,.,CASSLNRVHGYTF,TGTGCCAGCAGCTTAAACAGGGTTCATGGCTACACCTTC
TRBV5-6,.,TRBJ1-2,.,CASSLGGAVLRGYTF,TGTGCCAGCAGCTTAGGGGGGGCGGTACTTCGTGGCTACACCTTC
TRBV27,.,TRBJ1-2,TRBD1,CASSLSTYPGQGIYGYTF,TGTGCCAGCAGTTTATCGACATACCCGGGACAGGGGATCTATGGCTACACCTTC
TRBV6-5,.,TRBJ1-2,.,CASSYGQGNYGYTF,TGTGCCAGCAGTTACGGGCAGGGAAACTATGGCTACACCTTC
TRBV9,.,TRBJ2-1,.,CASSDPSGSPEQFF,TGTGCCAGCAGTGACCCTTCGGGTTCTCCTGAGCAGTTCTTC
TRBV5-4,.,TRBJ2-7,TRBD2,CASSPSAGGSYEQYF,TGTGCCAGCAGCCCCTCGGCGGGAGGGTCATACGAGCAGTACTTC
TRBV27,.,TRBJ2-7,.,CASSLGQWDEQYF,TGTGCCAGCAGTTTGGGGCAGTGGGACGAGCAGTACTTC
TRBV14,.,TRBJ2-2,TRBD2,CASSQELAGPTGELFF,TGTGCCAGCAGCCAAGAATTAGCGGGTCCGACGGGGGAGCTGTTTTTT
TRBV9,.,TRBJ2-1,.,CASSVHDGYNEQFF,TGTGCCAGCAGCGTCCACGACGGGTACAATGAGCAGTTCTTC
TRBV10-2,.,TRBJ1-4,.,CASNRGGNEKLFF,TGCGCCAGCAACCGGGGGGGGAATGAAAAACTGTTTTTT
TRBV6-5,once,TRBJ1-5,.,CASRRQPRGNQPQHF,TGTGCCAGCAGACGACAGCCCAGGGGCAATCAGCCCCAGCATTTT
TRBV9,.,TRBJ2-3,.,CASSVLAVSSTDTQYF,TGTGCCAGCAGCGTATTGGCCGTATCTAGCACAGATACGCAGTATTTT
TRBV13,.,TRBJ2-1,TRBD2,CASSLVLAGRREQFF,TGTGCCAGCAGCTTAGTACTAGCGGGACGTCGTGAGCAGTTCTTC
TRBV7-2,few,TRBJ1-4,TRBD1,CASSPGQGAKLFF,TGTGCCAGCAGCCCGGGACAGGGGGCAAAACTGTTTTTT
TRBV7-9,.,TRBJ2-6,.,CASSGTNSGANVLTF,TGTGCCAGTAGCGGCACAAACTCTGGGGCCAACGTCCTGACTTTC
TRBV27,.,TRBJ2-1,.,CASRTGGQNINEQFF,TGTGCCAGCAGGACAGGCGGTCAAAATATCAATGAGCAGTTCTTC
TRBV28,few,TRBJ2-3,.,CASSPADSISGTDTQYF,TGTGCCAGCAGTCCCGCGGATTCGATCTCTGGCACAGATACGCAGTATTTT
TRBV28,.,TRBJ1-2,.,CASSSDGEYGYTF,TGTGCCAGCAGTTCTGACGGGGAATATGGCTACACCTTC
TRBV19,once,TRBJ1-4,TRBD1,CASSTPANRGSDEKLFF,TGTGCCAGTAGTACCCCTGCTAACAGGGGATCGGACGAAAAACTGTTTTTT
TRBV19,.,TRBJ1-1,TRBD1,CASSSGQVNTEAFF,TGTGCCAGTAGTTCGGGACAGGTGAACACTGAAGCTTTCTTT
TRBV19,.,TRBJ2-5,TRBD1,CASSIDNRGQETQYF,TGTGCCAGTAGTATAGATAACAGGGGACAAGAGACCCAGTACTTC
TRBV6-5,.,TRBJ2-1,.,CASSYHVGGEQFF,TGTGCCAGCAGTTACCACGTCGGAGGCGAGCAGTTCTTC
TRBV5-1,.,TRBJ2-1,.,CASSLWGDEQFF,TGCGCCAGCAGCTTATGGGGAGATGAGCAGTTCTTC
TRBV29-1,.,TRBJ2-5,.,CSVVRDTGQETQYF,TGCAGCGTTGTACGGGACACTGGGCAAGAGACCCAGTACTTC
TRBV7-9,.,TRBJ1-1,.,CASSDRQMNTEAFF,TGTGCCAGCAGCGACCGACAAATGAACACTGAAGCTTTCTTT
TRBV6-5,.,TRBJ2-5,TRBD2,CASSWRGGETQYF,TGTGCCAGCAGTTGGCGGGGGGGGGAGACCCAGTACTTC
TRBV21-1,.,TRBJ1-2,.,CATLKASRTIYGYTF,TGTGCCACCTTAAAAGCCTCCCGGACTATCTATGGCTACACCTTC
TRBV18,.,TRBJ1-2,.,CASSPGAGYTF,TGTGCCAGCTCCCCTGGGGCAGGCTACACCTTC
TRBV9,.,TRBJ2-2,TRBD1,CASSALTTGGTGELFF,TGTGCCAGCAGCGCCCTTACCACAGGGGGCACCGGGGAGCTGTTTTTT
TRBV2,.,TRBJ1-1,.,CASSEGAVNTEAFF,TGTGCCAGCAGTGAGGGGGCGGTGAACACTGAAGCTTTCTTT
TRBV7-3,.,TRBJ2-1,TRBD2,CASSLTPGLAGGPFAGNEQFF,TGTGCCAGCAGCTTAACCCCCGGACTAGCGGGAGGGCCTTTTGCGGGAAATGAGCAGTTCTTC
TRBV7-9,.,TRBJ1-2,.,CASSQDRNYGYTF,TGTGCCAGCAGCCAAGACAGAAACTATGGCTACACCTTC
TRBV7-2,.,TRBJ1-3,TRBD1,CASSLAVTGGNTIYF,TGTGCCAGCAGCTTAGCGGTGACAGGGGGAAACACCATATATTTT
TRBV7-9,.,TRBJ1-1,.,CASSSVAGTEAFF,TGTGCCAGCAGCTCAGTAGCCGGGACAGAAGCTTTCTTT
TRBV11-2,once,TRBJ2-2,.,CASSSGGTRKGGELFF,TGTGCCAGCAGCTCCGGGGGGACAAGGAAGGGCGGGGAGCTGTTTTTT
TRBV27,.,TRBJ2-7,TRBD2,CASRLSGSPFYEQYF,TGTGCCAGCAGGCTTAGCGGGAGCCCCTTCTACGAGCAGTACTTC
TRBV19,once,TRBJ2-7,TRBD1,CASSIGTGGEQYF,TGTGCCAGTAGTATCGGGACAGGTGGGGAGCAGTACTTC
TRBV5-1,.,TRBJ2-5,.,CASSLAAGNQETQYF,TGCGCCAGCAGCTTGGCGGCAGGGAACCAAGAGACCCAGTACTTC
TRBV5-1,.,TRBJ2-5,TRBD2,CASSFPGGPETQYF,TGCGCCAGCAGCTTTCCGGGAGGGCCTGAGACCCAGTACTTC
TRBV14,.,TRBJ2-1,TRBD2,CASSQDRLAGYSEQFF,TGTGCCAGCAGCCAAGATCGCCTAGCGGGGTATAGTGAGCAGTTCTTC
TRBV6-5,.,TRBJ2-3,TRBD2,CASSSSGGQYF,TGTGCCAGCAGCAGTAGCGGGGGGCAGTATTTT
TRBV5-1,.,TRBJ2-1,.,CASSLDGQGSSYNEQFF,TGCGCCAGCAGCTTGGATGGGCAGGGGAGCTCCTACAATGAGCAGTTCTTC
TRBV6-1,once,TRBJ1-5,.,CASSTTGGYDQPQHF,TGTGCCAGCAGTACGACCGGGGGGTATGATCAGCCCCAGCATTTT
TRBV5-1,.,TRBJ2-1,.,CASSFRDTYNEQFF,TGCGCCAGCAGCTTCAGGGATACCTACAATGAGCAGTTCTTC
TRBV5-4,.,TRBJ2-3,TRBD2,CASSFGGMSGGAPDTQYF,TGTGCCAGCAGCTTCGGAGGGATGTCCGGGGGGGCCCCGGATACGCAGTATTTT
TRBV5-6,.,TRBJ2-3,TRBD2,CASSSRAGVLDTQYF,TGTGCCAGCAGCTCGAGAGCGGGAGTTTTAGATACGCAGTATTTT